Listed below are T cell receptor beta chains from one sample, sequenced in a study of shared clonotypes between healthy human individuals. Clones were read by immunoSEQ multiplex PCR, and TCRdb kept only the in-frame ones, dropping some. The data hold roughly 380,000 clones, with 96% observed a single time. What was sequenced was memory CD8+ T cells sorted from blood. These TCRs come from a man aged 30 to 39 in good health. Both conserved end residues are part of each CDR3. D genes are given only for firm matches. Where a row states a size, it is once, few, many or the class of an expanded clone; other rows omit it.

>.|TRBV27|.|TRBJ2-7
CASKTQGGYEQYF
TGTGCCAGCAAGACCCAGGGGGGGTACGAGCAGTACTTC
>.|TRBV6-1|.|TRBJ2-7
CASSELYEQYF
TGTGCCAGCAGTGAACTCTACGAGCAGTACTTC
>.|TRBV4-2|.|TRBJ2-1
CASSQQRTYNEQFF
TGTGCCAGCAGCCAACAACGGACATACAATGAGCAGTTCTTC
>TRBD2|TRBV2|once|TRBJ2-2
CASSEFTSGNTGELFF
TGTGCCAGCAGTGAGTTTACTAGCGGGAACACCGGGGAGCTGTTTTTT
>.|TRBV6-1|.|TRBJ1-2
CASSSENYGYTF
TGTGCCAGCAGTTCGGAGAACTATGGCTACACCTTC
>.|TRBV27|.|TRBJ2-7
CASSLRCPPWEQYF
TGTGCCAGCAGTTTACGGTGCCCCCCTTGGGAGCAGTACTTC
>TRBD2|TRBV7-6|.|TRBJ2-1
CASSSLHPGLGNNEQFF
TGTGCCAGCAGCTCCCTCCACCCGGGACTAGGCAACAATGAGCAGTTCTTC
>.|TRBV11-2|.|TRBJ2-2
CASSLVGQGLANTGELFF
TGTGCCAGCAGCTTAGTGGGACAGGGACTAGCGAACACCGGGGAGCTGTTTTTT
>TRBD2|TRBV2|.|TRBJ2-7
CASSQTSGRPLSYEQYF
TGTGCCAGCAGTCAGACTAGCGGGAGGCCACTATCCTACGAGCAGTACTTC
>.|TRBV28|.|TRBJ1-5
CASSDHRPQHF
TGTGCCAGCAGTGACCATCGGCCCCAGCATTTT
>TRBD2|TRBV2|.|TRBJ2-1
CASSDLAGVPEQFF
TGTGCCAGCAGTGATCTAGCGGGAGTGCCTGAGCAGTTCTTC
>.|TRBV9|.|TRBJ2-1
CASSARDTYNEQFF
TGTGCCAGCAGCGCCCGGGACACCTACAATGAGCAGTTCTTC
>.|TRBV30|.|TRBJ2-3
CAWRRLTGGGTDTQYF
TGTGCCTGGAGGAGGTTGACCGGAGGTGGCACAGATACGCAGTATTTT
>.|TRBV27|.|TRBJ2-3
CASSLPADTQYF
TGTGCCAGCAGTTTACCCGCAGATACGCAGTATTTT
>.|TRBV20-1|.|TRBJ2-7
CSASGVGEQYF
TGCAGTGCTAGTGGTGTTGGCGAGCAGTACTTC
>TRBD2|TRBV19|.|TRBJ2-3
CASSNGGTSGDTQYF
TGTGCCAGTAGTAACGGGGGGACTAGCGGAGATACGCAGTATTTT
>.|TRBV5-6|.|TRBJ2-3
CASSLAWIGTDTQYF
TGTGCCAGCAGCTTGGCCTGGATTGGCACAGATACGCAGTATTTT
>TRBD1|TRBV6-5|.|TRBJ2-7
CASSYRDRTYEQYF
TGTGCCAGCAGCTACCGGGACAGGACCTACGAGCAGTACTTC
>TRBD2|TRBV7-3|.|TRBJ2-1
CASSFLPLTSGRANEQFF
TGTGCCAGCAGCTTCCTACCCTTGACTAGCGGGAGGGCAAATGAGCAGTTCTTC
>.|TRBV19|.|TRBJ2-1
CASSIGSGSYNEQFF
TGTGCCAGTAGTATAGGTTCCGGATCCTACAATGAGCAGTTCTTC
>.|TRBV5-5|.|TRBJ1-2
CASSSPVIYGYTF
TGTGCCAGCAGCTCTCCGGTTATTTATGGCTACACCTTC
>TRBD1|TRBV19|.|TRBJ1-5
CASTQGPGQGSRISNQPQHF
TGTGCCAGTACCCAAGGCCCGGGACAGGGGTCGAGAATAAGCAATCAGCCCCAGCATTTT
>.|TRBV5-1|.|TRBJ2-1
CASSLVVGQGNEQFF
TGCGCCAGCAGCTTGGTAGTGGGCCAGGGCAATGAGCAGTTCTTC
>.|TRBV7-9|.|TRBJ2-5
CASSPRGQGETQYF
TGTGCCAGCAGCCCGCGAGGACAAGGAGAGACCCAGTACTTC
>.|TRBV7-9|.|TRBJ1-3
CASSLAAGSGNTIYF
TGTGCCAGCAGCTTAGCGGCAGGGTCTGGAAACACCATATATTTT
>.|TRBV12-2|once|TRBJ2-6
CASRLGKQGAGANVLTF
TGTGCAAGTCGCTTAGGAAAACAGGGGGCTGGGGCCAACGTCCTGACTTTC
>.|TRBV19|.|TRBJ2-3
CASKNLGGSRGDTQYF
TGTGCCAGTAAAAACTTAGGGGGATCGAGGGGAGATACGCAGTATTTT
>.|TRBV20-1|.|TRBJ1-2
CSARVPGTSSF
TGCAGTGCTAGGGTACCTGGGACTTCCTCCTTC
>.|TRBV11-1|.|TRBJ2-3
CATKQGEANTQYF
TGTGCCACCAAACAGGGAGAGGCCAATACGCAGTATTTT
>.|TRBV30|few|TRBJ1-5
CAWSLQDNQPQHF
TGTGCCTGGAGCCTACAGGATAATCAGCCCCAGCATTTT
>.|TRBV4-1|.|TRBJ2-3
CASSRGKTTVSDTQYF
TGCGCCAGCAGCCGGGGTAAGACTACTGTGTCGGATACGCAGTATTTT
>.|TRBV6-1|.|TRBJ2-7
CASTRGSSYEQYF
TGTGCCAGCACCCGGGGCAGCTCCTACGAGCAGTACTTC
>TRBD2|TRBV7-9|.|TRBJ2-3
CASSLASGRSDTQYF
TGTGCCAGCAGCTTAGCTAGCGGGAGGTCAGATACGCAGTATTTT
>.|TRBV19|.|TRBJ1-1
CASSIYSFTEAFF
TGTGCCAGTAGTATTTATAGTTTCACTGAAGCTTTCTTT
>TRBD2|TRBV7-9|.|TRBJ2-7
CASSLAGGEQYF
TGTGCCAGCAGCTTAGCGGGAGGGGAGCAGTACTTC
>.|TRBV7-9|.|TRBJ2-2
CASSDSTGELFF
TGTGCCAGCAGCGACAGTACCGGGGAGCTGTTTTTT
>TRBD2|TRBV27|.|TRBJ2-1
CASSLSGSTNEQFF
TGTGCCAGCAGTTTGAGCGGGAGCACGAATGAGCAGTTCTTC
>.|TRBV10-3|.|TRBJ2-7
CAIMSEQYF
TGTGCCATCATGTCGGAGCAGTACTTC
>TRBD1|TRBV6-5|.|TRBJ1-5
CASRGTGTSNQPQHF
TGTGCCAGCAGGGGGACAGGGACAAGCAATCAGCCCCAGCATTTT
>.|TRBV4-2|.|TRBJ1-4
CASKGGTYNEKLFF
TGTGCCAGCAAAGGTGGGACGTATAATGAAAAACTGTTTTTT
>.|TRBV11-2|.|TRBJ1-4
CASSLGLWAEKLFF
TGTGCCAGCAGCTTAGGTCTCTGGGCTGAAAAACTGTTTTTT
>TRBD1|TRBV7-3|.|TRBJ2-7
CASSLFTTGDYEQYF
TGTGCCAGCAGCCTCTTTACTACAGGGGACTACGAGCAGTACTTC
>.|TRBV4-1|.|TRBJ1-1
CASSLRVGTNTEAFF
TGCGCCAGCAGCCTACGGGTAGGGACGAACACTGAAGCTTTCTTT
>.|TRBV5-6|.|TRBJ1-3
CASSLVGAGNTIYF
TGTGCCAGCAGCTTGGTGGGGGCTGGAAACACCATATATTTT